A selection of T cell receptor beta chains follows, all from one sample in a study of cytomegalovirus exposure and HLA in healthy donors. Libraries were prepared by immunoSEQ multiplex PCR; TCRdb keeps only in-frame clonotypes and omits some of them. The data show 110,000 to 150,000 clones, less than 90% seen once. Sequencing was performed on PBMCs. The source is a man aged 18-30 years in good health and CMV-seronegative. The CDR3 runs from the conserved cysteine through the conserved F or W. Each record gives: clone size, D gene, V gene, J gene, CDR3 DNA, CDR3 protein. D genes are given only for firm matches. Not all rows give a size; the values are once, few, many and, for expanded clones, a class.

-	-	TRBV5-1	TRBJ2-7	TGCGCCAGCAGCTTGGTTACCTACGAGCAGTACTTC	CASSLVTYEQYF
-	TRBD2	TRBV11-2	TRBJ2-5	TGTGCCAGCAGCTCGACTAGCGGGGGAAAGACCCAGTACTTC	CASSSTSGGKTQYF
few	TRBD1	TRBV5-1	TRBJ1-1	TGCGCCAGCAGCTTGGGGGACAGTTCAGCTGAAGCTTTCTTT	CASSLGDSSAEAFF
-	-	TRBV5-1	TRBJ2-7	TGCGCCAGCAGCTTGGGCCAGGGGCACCACGAGCAGTACTTC	CASSLGQGHHEQYF
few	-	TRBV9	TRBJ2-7	TGTGCCAGCAGCGTAGGTGATCCAGGCTCCTACGAGCAGTACTTC	CASSVGDPGSYEQYF
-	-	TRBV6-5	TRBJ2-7	TGTGCCAGCAGCCGCAATCCCGGGGGCTACGAGCAGTACTTC	CASSRNPGGYEQYF
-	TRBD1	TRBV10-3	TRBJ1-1	TGTGCCATCAGCCCGGGACAGGGGGCGAAGAACACTGAAGCTTTCTTT	CAISPGQGAKNTEAFF
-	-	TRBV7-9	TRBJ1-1	TGTGCCAGCAGCTTTGGGGGCGACGATGAAGCTTTCTTT	CASSFGGDDEAFF
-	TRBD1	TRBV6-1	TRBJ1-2	TGTGCCAGCAGTGGGATATGGGACAGAAATAACTATGGCTACACCTTC	CASSGIWDRNNYGYTF
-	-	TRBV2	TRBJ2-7	TGTGCCAGCAGTAAACCAGACAGAAACGAGCAGTACTTC	CASSKPDRNEQYF
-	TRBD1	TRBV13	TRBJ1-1	TGTGCCAGCAGCTCCCGGGACAGGGAAGCTTTCTTT	CASSSRDREAFF
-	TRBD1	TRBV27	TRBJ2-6	TGTGCCAGCGGGAAGACCGGGACAGGGGGACCTGGGGCCAACGTCCTGACTTTC	CASGKTGTGGPGANVLTF
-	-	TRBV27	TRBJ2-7	TGTGCCAGCGGGGGGAGAAAATTGGGCGAGCAGTACTTC	CASGGRKLGEQYF
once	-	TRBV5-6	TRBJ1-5	TGTGCCAGCAGCCGAACGGGCAATCAGCCCCAGCATTTT	CASSRTGNQPQHF
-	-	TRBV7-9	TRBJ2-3	TGTGCCAGCAGCTCACCACCGGGACTCCGGGAAAATACGCAGTATTTT	CASSSPPGLRENTQYF
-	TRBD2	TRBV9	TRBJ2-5	TGTGCCAGCAGCGTAGGTTCGGGGACTAGTAAAGAGACCCAGTACTTC	CASSVGSGTSKETQYF
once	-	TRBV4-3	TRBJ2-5	TGCGCCAGCAGCCAAGGATCAGGGATCGAGACCCAGTACTTC	CASSQGSGIETQYF
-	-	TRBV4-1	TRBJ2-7	TGCGCCAGCAGCCACCAACCGGGATCCGCCTACGAGCAGTACTTC	CASSHQPGSAYEQYF
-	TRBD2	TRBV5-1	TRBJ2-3	TGCGCCAGCAGCCCTCAGGGGCGGGGGGCCGGGGGTGATACGCAGTATTTT	CASSPQGRGAGGDTQYF
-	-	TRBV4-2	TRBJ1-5	TGTGCCAGCAGCCAAGATCTCGCGAGGGGGGGTCAGCCCCAGCATTTT	CASSQDLARGGQPQHF
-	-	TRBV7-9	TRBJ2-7	TGTGCCAGCAGCCCCGACATCTCACTAGGGATCCTCTACGAGCAGTACTTC	CASSPDISLGILYEQYF
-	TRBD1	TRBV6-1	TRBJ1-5	TGTGCCAGCAGTGCCCTCACAGGGGAACAGCCCCAGCATTTT	CASSALTGEQPQHF
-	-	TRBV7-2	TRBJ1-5	TGTGCCAGCAGCCTGATTCAGGGTTATCAGCCCCAGCATTTT	CASSLIQGYQPQHF
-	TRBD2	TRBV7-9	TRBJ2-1	TGTGCCAGCAGCTTTGCGGGAGGGTTGTACAATGAGCAGTTCTTC	CASSFAGGLYNEQFF
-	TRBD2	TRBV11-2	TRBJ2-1	TGTGCCAGCAGCTACCGGACTAGCGGGAGAATCCACAATGAGCAGTTCTTC	CASSYRTSGRIHNEQFF
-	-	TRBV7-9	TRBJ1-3	TGTGCCAGCAGCTTCCAAGCTTTT	CASSFQAF
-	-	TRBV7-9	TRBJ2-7	TGTGCCAGCAGCTTACCGGCGGGTACGGGAACCTCCTACGAGCAGTACTTC	CASSLPAGTGTSYEQYF
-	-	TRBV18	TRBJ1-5	TGTGCCAGCTCATCTTCACAGGGAGACAATCAGCCCCAGCATTTT	CASSSSQGDNQPQHF
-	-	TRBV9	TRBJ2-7	TGTGCCAGCAGCGTAGCTGGGGGAGGCGAGCAGTACTTC	CASSVAGGGEQYF
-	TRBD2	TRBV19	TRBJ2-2	TGTGCCAGTAGTTTCGGGGGGGTGAACACCGGGGAGCTGTTTTTT	CASSFGGVNTGELFF
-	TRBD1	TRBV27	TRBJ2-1	TGTGCCAGCAGTCCACCGACAGGGCGAGGGATCGGGAATGAGCAGTTCTTC	CASSPPTGRGIGNEQFF